These 5 T cell receptor beta chains were sequenced from one sample in a study of Ad26.COV2.S vaccination and SARS-CoV-2 variants (dated by TCRdb to the early 2020s). This sample's treatment or condition label indicates: roughly 18 received Ad26.COV2.S at low or high dose, single or two shots; a few received placebo; per-sample allocation not given. Repertoires of vaccine and placebo recipients were sequenced from samples taken on day 63 after the first injection. Library creation used the immunoSEQ multiplex PCR assay. The clones in this table, taken by TCRdb from immuneACCESS, are in-frame only. Not every clone is retained; where verified, under half of the shortfall comes from an unresolved V gene, and the cause of the rest is unknown. The sample table shows around 270,000 clones, and roughly nine tenths are seen once. Roughly 3% of the sample belongs to the ten largest clones. The sample in question was peripheral blood, obtained in a trial of Ad26.COV2.S vaccine versus placebo. The receptors stem from a person between 18 and 65 years old who received the Ad26.COV2.S COVID-19 vaccine or a placebo.

The table lists this clone with a few counts. This rearrangement joins TRBV6-5 to TRBJ1-5; D possibly corresponds to TRBD1 (6 bases). V was clipped by 7 bases and J by 3 bases, with 13 bases between them. The CDR3 consists of 14 residues. Germline assignment: CDR1 MNHEY and CDR2 SVGAGI. Here the CDR3 DNA reads TGTGCCAGCAATATGGACAGATCCAATCAGCCCCAGCATTTT. Its translation: CASNMDRSNQPQHF.

J is TRBJ2-3 and V is TRBV5-6; 9 bases are a match to TRBD1. The CDR3 consists of 17 residues. V lost 0 bases, J lost 3 bases, and 8 bases stayed unmatched. CDR1 is SGHDT and CDR2 is YYEEEE in the germline V gene. CDR3 DNA: TGTGCCAGCAGCTTGGATTGGGGGACAGGGCGGACAGATACGCAGTATTTT. Translated, it gives CASSLDWGTGRTDTQYF.

The gene calls are TRBV7-9 and TRBJ2-5; perhaps TRBD2 as D (7 bases). V was shortened by 5 bases and J by 5 bases, with 18 bases between the two germline ends. This CDR3 contains 15 residues. The germline CDR1 and CDR2 sequences are SEHNR and FQNEAQ (reference sequence). As DNA, the CDR3 is TGTGCCAGCAGCCATGGGGGCGGGAGAGGGGAGACCCAGTACTTC. The encoded protein is CASSHGGGRGETQYF.

The J gene is TRBJ1-5, the V gene TRBV18; unclear D gene. Germline V gene sequence: CDR1 KGHSH, CDR2 LQKENI. CDR3 length equals 14 residues. The V gene lost 1 base and the J gene lost 6 bases, with 10 bases spanning the gap. This CDR3 is CASSPLKGGQPQHF. The DNA of the CDR3 is TGTGCCAGCTCACCACTGAAGGGTGGTCAGCCCCAGCATTTT.

The sample holds many counts of this clone. Other DNA sequences in the sample encode the same CDR3. The chain couples TRBV19 to TRBJ1-5, with 10 bases aligning to TRBD1. V lost 6 bases, J lost 6 bases, and 5 bases stayed unmatched. Germline CDR1 and CDR2: LNHDA and SQIVND (reference sequence). This CDR3 is 14 amino acids long. This chain's CDR3 is CASSPGQGFQPQHF. CDR3 nucleotide sequence: TGTGCCAGTAGCCCGGGACAGGGGTTTCAGCCCCAGCATTTT.